The 17 T cell receptor beta chains in this list originate from one sample, sequenced in a study of metastatic and nonmetastatic thyroid tumors. TCRdb re-analyzed the PCR reads through MiXCR. The sample consists of about 56,000 clones, just under 30% of them appearing once. All patients were untreated before thyroid surgery. Input material: blood. These receptors were taken from a female donor with papillary thyroid cancer or a benign thyroid nodule (not recorded which). Some clones in this sample may be carry-over from other donors' samples.

This chain links TRBV11-1 with TRBJ2-1, with 7 bases matching TRBD1. J lost 3 bases, V lost 4 bases, and 6 bases had no gene match. Germline V CDR1 and CDR2: SGHAT, FQDESV (reference sequence). This CDR3 comprises 15 residues. CDR3 in amino acids: CASSSDRANYNEQFF. The DNA for the CDR3 is TGTGCCAGCAGCTCCGACAGGGCGAACTACAATGAGCAGTTCTTC.

Worth noting for this clone: Likely a read error: the CDR3 ends without its conserved phenylalanine or tryptophan. V is TRBV4-1 and J is TRBJ1-6; perhaps TRBD1 as D (5 bases). Between the trimmed V and J ends, which lost 4 bases and 4 bases, there was a span of 11 bases. The CDR3 has 15 amino acids. Germline V gives CDR1 MGHRA, CDR2 YSYEKL. CDR3: CASSPGTAYNSPLHL. CDR3 DNA sequence: TGCGCCAGCAGCCCAGGGACGGCTTATAATTCACCCCTCCACCTT.

By its share, this clone is medium-sized. The CDR3 sequence is CATSDLNSFYGYTF. CDR3 nucleotide sequence: TGTGCCACCAGTGATTTGAACAGCTTCTATGGCTACACCTTC. The chain combines TRBV24-1 with TRBJ1-2, with unresolved D. The CDR3 covers 14 residues. Trimming took off 0 bases at V and 4 bases at J, with 8 bases between the two ends. CDR1 is KGHDR, CDR2 SFDVKD, per germline.

This clone was observed at least ten times. The J gene is TRBJ2-2, the V gene TRBV6-1, with a tentative D call TRBD1 (6 bases). Per the germline V gene, CDR1 is MNHNS and CDR2 is SASEGT. CDR3 size: 16 residues. Trimming shortened V by 7 bases and J by 8 bases, and 23 bases separated the two germline ends. CDR3 in amino acids: CASKEYRGRGSGELFF. In nucleotides, the CDR3 is TGTGCCAGCAAAGAATATAGGGGCAGGGGCAGTGGGGAGCTGTTTTTT.

This clone was observed many times. The J gene is TRBJ1-1, the V gene TRBV3-1; D is possibly TRBD1 (5 bases). The ends were cut back, 3 bases at V and 8 bases at J, with 16 bases in the middle. CDR1 and CDR2 from the germline V gene are LGHDT and YNNKEL (reference sequence). CDR3 length equals 14 residues. The CDR3 sequence is CASSHRQGHIEAFF. CDR3 DNA: TGTGCCAGCAGCCATAGGCAGGGCCACATCGAAGCTTTCTTT.

This clone occurred once. The chain joins TRBV4-1 to TRBJ2-1, with D perhaps matching TRBD1 (6 bases). Germline CDR1 MGHRA, CDR2 YSYEKL. The ends were cut back, 1 base at V and 9 bases at J, with 13 bases in the middle. The CDR3 loop spans 14 amino acids. The CDR3 sequence is CASSQGDITTEQFF. CDR3 DNA: TGCGCCAGCAGCCAAGGGGACATTACGACTGAGCAGTTCTTC.

This clone has ten or more counts. This chain uses TRBV4-2 with TRBJ1-1; D call uncertain. Trimming removed 1 base from V and 5 bases from J, with 14 bases in between. This CDR3 contains 15 residues. Germline V gene data show CDR1 as LGHNA and CDR2 as YNFKEQ. CDR3 sequence reads: CASSQVGGSLTEAFF. The CDR3 DNA reads TGTGCCAGCAGCCAAGTCGGCGGAAGTCTTACTGAAGCTTTCTTT.

This clone was observed at least ten times. The rearrangement joins TRBV5-8 to TRBJ2-2; D might be TRBD1 (5 bases). The CDR3 is 16 amino acids. The germline V gene has CDR1 SGHTS and CDR2 YDEGEE. Trimming left V 0 bases short and J 3 bases short, with 12 bases between. The CDR3 loop reads CASSLARQGYTGELFF. DNA for the CDR3: TGTGCCAGCAGCTTGGCCCGCCAGGGATACACCGGGGAGCTGTTTTTT.

The gene calls are TRBV6-1 and TRBJ2-7, with D unresolved. The V and J ends lost 1 base and 0 bases respectively, with 7 bases between them. The CDR3 length is 14 residues. CDR1 MNHNS and CDR2 SASEGT come from the germline V gene. As DNA, the CDR3 is TGTGCCAGCAGTGAAGTTGGGGACTCCTACGAGCAGTACTTC. It codes for CASSEVGDSYEQYF.

The gene calls are TRBV2 and TRBJ2-7; TRBD1 might be the D (5 bases). CDR3 length equals 12 residues. Germline values: CDR1 SNHLY, CDR2 FYNNEI. V lost 6 bases and J 4 bases, leaving 10 bases between the germline ends. The CDR3 DNA is TGTGCCAGCAGGGATCAGGGTTACGAGCAGTACTTC. As protein: CASRDQGYEQYF. The full variable domain, completed using reference TRBV2 and TRBJ2-7, is EPEVTQTPSHQVTQMGQEVILRCVPISNHLYFYWYRQILGQKVEFLVSFYNNEISEKSEIFDDQFSVERPDGSNFTLKIRSTKLEDSAMYFCASRDQGYEQYFGPGTRLTVT.

There are many counts of this clone. V usage is TRBV24-1 and J usage is TRBJ2-5, with D perhaps matching TRBD1 (6 bases). V dropped 3 bases and J dropped 2 bases, with 12 bases sitting between them. Germline V lookup: CDR1 KGHDR, CDR2 SFDVKD. The CDR3 extends over 15 amino acids. The CDR3 here is CATSDEGVPQETQYF. Here the CDR3 DNA reads TGTGCCACCAGTGATGAGGGGGTCCCTCAAGAGACCCAGTACTTC.

A note on this clone: Mismatch with germline at one junction end may stem from a read error. This chain uses TRBV11-1 with TRBJ2-1; 11 bases match TRBD2. Looked up from germline, CDR1 is SGHAT and CDR2 is FQDESV (reference sequence). The CDR3 sequence is 19 residues long. CDR3 protein: CASSLALAGVRPSYIEQFF. CDR3 coding DNA: TGTGCCAGCAGCTTAGCACTAGCGGGAGTCAGGCCGTCCTACATTGAGCAGTTCTTC.

V is TRBV28 and J is TRBJ1-1; D is ambiguous. CDR1 MDHEN and CDR2 SYDVKM come from the germline V gene. The length of the CDR3 is 15 residues. V lost 6 bases and J lost 1, with 15 bases in between. In DNA, the CDR3 is TGTGCCAGCAGCGTTACCTGGGAGTGGAACACTGAAGCTTTCTTT. Residues: CASSVTWEWNTEAFF.

This clone was seen only a few times. One end of the junction does not line up with germline, which may come from a read error. The chain joins TRBV6-1 to TRBJ2-7; D could derive from TRBD1 or TRBD2 (6 bases each). The CDR3 length is 15 residues. Germline V gene lookup returns CDR1 MNHNS and CDR2 SASEGT. CDR3 sequence: CASIEIGGTFNEQYF. The CDR3 DNA reads as TGTGCCAGCATTGAAATCGGGGGCACATTCAACGAGCAGTACTTC.

The chain recombines TRBV10-3 with TRBJ2-1, with TRBD2 identical over 10 bases. In germline, CDR1 is ENHRY, CDR2 SYGVKD. V shed 2 bases and J 16 bases; nucleotides not matched to a gene: 17. The CDR3 is 16 residues long. CDR3 loop: CAISEGIAGGVVNEFF. CDR3 in DNA: TGTGCCATCAGTGAGGGGATAGCGGGAGGAGTTGTAAACGAATTCTTC.

This clone came up a few times. The chain carries TRBV27 and TRBJ1-1; D is ambiguous. CDR1 is MNHEY, CDR2 SMNVEV, per germline (reference sequence). Between the trimmed V and J ends, which lost 0 bases and 2 bases, there was a span of 7 bases. CDR3 length equals 14 residues. CDR3 loop: CASSLSIGNTEAFF. The CDR3 DNA reads TGTGCCAGCAGTTTATCGATCGGCAACACTGAAGCTTTCTTT.

This chain connects TRBV7-2 to TRBJ1-6, with a tentative D call TRBD1 (5 bases). The CDR3 is 14 amino acids. V was clipped by 5 bases and J by 7 bases, with 12 bases between them. Germline CDR1 is SGHTA and CDR2 is FQGNSA. The CDR3: CASSTPGANSPLHF. DNA of the CDR3: TGTGCCAGCAGCACCCCCGGGGCGAATTCACCCCTCCACTTT. Full variable domain (remainder filled in from reference TRBV7-2 and TRBJ1-6): GAGVSQSPSNKVTEKGKDVELRCDPISGHTALYWYRQSLGQGLEFLIYFQGNSAPDKSGLPSDRFSAERTGGSVSTLTIQRTQQEDSAVYLCASSTPGANSPLHFGNGTRLTVT.